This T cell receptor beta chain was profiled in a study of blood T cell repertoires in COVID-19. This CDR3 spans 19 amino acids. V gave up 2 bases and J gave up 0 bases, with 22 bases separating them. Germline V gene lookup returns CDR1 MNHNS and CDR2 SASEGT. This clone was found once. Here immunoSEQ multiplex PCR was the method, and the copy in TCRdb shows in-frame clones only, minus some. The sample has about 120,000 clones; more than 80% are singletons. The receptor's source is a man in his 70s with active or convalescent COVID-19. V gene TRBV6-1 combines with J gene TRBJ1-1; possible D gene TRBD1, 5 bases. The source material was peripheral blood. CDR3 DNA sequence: TGTGCCAGCAGTGAAAGCGTGGGGCAGCGCGGAGCAATGAACACTGAAGCTTTCTTT. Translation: CASSESVGQRGAMNTEAFF.